Below, 19 T cell receptor beta chains from the same sample are listed, as sequenced in a study of blood T cell repertoires in COVID-19. TCRdb keeps only in-frame clones here, not all; method: immunoSEQ multiplex PCR. The profile shows some 90,000 clones, around nine tenths of them singletons. The sequenced material came from peripheral blood. These receptors originate from an elderly man with active or convalescent COVID-19.

J is TRBJ2-1 and V is TRBV7-2, with 10 nucleotides matching TRBD2. Germline V gene data show CDR1 as SGHTA and CDR2 as FQGNSA. The CDR3 runs to 16 residues. With 10 bases clipped from V and 6 bases from J, the junction kept 15 bases outside the gene matches. The CDR3 is CATIVYPLAGANEQFF. As DNA, the CDR3 is TGTGCCACCATTGTCTATCCGCTAGCGGGGGCCAATGAGCAGTTCTTC. The full variable domain, in which reference TRBV7-2 and TRBJ2-1 provide the parts outside the CDR3, is GAGVSQSPSNKVTEKGKDVELRCDPISGHTALYWYRQSLGQGLEFLIYFQGNSAPDKSGLPSDRFSAERTGGSVSTLTIQRTQQEDSAVYLCATIVYPLAGANEQFFGPGTRLTVL.

The rearrangement joins TRBV19 to TRBJ2-2; TRBD1 aligns across 11 bases. The CDR3 sequence is 16 residues long. The ends lost 5 bases at V and 1 base at J; junction bases unmatched: 3. From germline, CDR1 is LNHDA and CDR2 SQIVND (reference sequence). The CDR3 bases are TGTGCCAGTAGTTCGGGACAGGGGGGGAACACCGGGGAGCTGTTTTTT. Translated: CASSSGQGGNTGELFF.

J is TRBJ2-7 and V is TRBV10-2; D may be TRBD1 (6 bases). This CDR3 spans 15 amino acids. The V and J ends lost 8 bases and 1 base respectively, with 18 bases between them. Germline CDR1 is WSHSY and CDR2 is SAAADI. CDR3: CASSSPGQPSYEQYF. CDR3 DNA sequence: TGCGCCAGCTCTTCCCCTGGACAGCCTTCCTACGAGCAGTACTTC.

This clone was seen a few times. The V call is TRBV6-4, the J call TRBJ2-1; no clear D gene. Germline values: CDR1 MRHNA, CDR2 SNTAGT. The CDR3 sequence is 15 residues long. Trimming left V 3 bases short and J 3 bases short, with 12 bases between. Here the CDR3 reads CASSEISANYNEQFF. CDR3 nucleotide sequence: TGTGCCAGCAGTGAGATATCTGCTAACTACAATGAGCAGTTCTTC.

The chain has TRBV5-1 and TRBJ1-4; a weak D match, TRBD1 (5 bases). This CDR3 region has 13 residues. Trimming left V 6 bases short and J 4 bases short, with 10 bases between. Germline CDR1 and CDR2: SGHRS and YFSETQ. CDR3 in DNA: TGCGCCAGCACAGCAGGGAATAATGAAAAACTGTTTTTT. Translating gives CASTAGNNEKLFF.

V is TRBV7-2 and J is TRBJ1-1; 8 nucleotides match TRBD1. The CDR3 is 16 residues long. V was pared by 3 bases and J by 0 bases, with 6 bases of the junction left unmatched. The V gene's germline CDR1 is SGHTA and CDR2 FQGNSA. The DNA for the CDR3 is TGTGCCAGCAGCTTGACGACAGGGGCCATGAACACTGAAGCTTTCTTT. This sequence encodes CASSLTTGAMNTEAFF.

The genes are TRBV20-1 and TRBJ2-1, with no clear D. Trimming pared 2 bases from V and 9 bases from J, leaving 8 bases between. The CDR3 has 11 residues. Germline assignment: CDR1 DFQATT and CDR2 SNEGSKA (reference sequence). The CDR3 bases are TGCAGTGCTAGACTCTATCCTGAGCAGTTCTTC. This encodes CSARLYPEQFF.

The chain couples TRBV7-9 to TRBJ1-2, with D perhaps matching TRBD1 (6 bases). Germline V gene data show CDR1 as SEHNR and CDR2 as FQNEAQ (reference sequence). V was trimmed by 6 bases and J by 4 bases, leaving 9 bases between them. The CDR3 spans 12 residues. DNA of the CDR3: TGTGCCAGCAGTGGACAGCGCTATGGCTACACCTTC. This gives the protein CASSGQRYGYTF.

This rearrangement joins TRBV5-1 to TRBJ2-1; possibly TRBD1 for D (6 bases). V was shortened by 0 bases and J by 8 bases, with 15 bases between the two germline ends. There are 15 residues in the CDR3. Looked up from germline, CDR1 is SGHRS and CDR2 is YFSETQ. Written as DNA, the CDR3 is TGCGCCAGCAGCTTGGGGCAGGGGTCGTTTGATGAGCAGTTCTTC. It specifies CASSLGQGSFDEQFF.

The chain combines TRBV5-5 with TRBJ2-5; tentative D call: TRBD1 (5 bases). The CDR3 consists of 13 residues. Germline lookup yields CDR1 SGHKS and CDR2 YYEKEE (reference sequence). With 0 bases removed from V and 5 bases from J, the gap between germline ends came to 8 bases. CDR3 nucleotide sequence: TGTGCCAGCAGCTTGGAGGGGTCCGAGACCCAGTACTTC. Encoded protein: CASSLEGSETQYF. Variable domain in full (rest from reference TRBV5-5 and TRBJ2-5): DAGVTQSPTHLIKTRGQQVTLRCSPISGHKSVSWYQQVLGQGPQFIFQYYEKEERGRGNFPDRFSARQFPNYSSELNVNALLLGDSALYLCASSLEGSETQYFGPGTRLLVL.

The chain carries TRBV7-2 and TRBJ1-2, with 11 bases that match TRBD1. V was pared by 1 base and J by 8 bases, with 9 bases of the junction left unmatched. CDR1 and CDR2 (germline): SGHTA, FQGNSA. CDR3 length: 16 amino acids. The CDR3 reads CASSLGRTGGAWGYTF. The CDR3 nucleotides read TGTGCCAGCAGCTTAGGGCGGACAGGGGGCGCATGGGGCTACACCTTC.

The genes are TRBV19 and TRBJ1-6; D is unresolved. Germline V gene sequence: CDR1 LNHDA, CDR2 SQIVND (reference sequence). The CDR3 is 14 residues long. Trimming took off 3 bases at V and 7 bases at J, with 10 bases between the two ends. The CDR3 region is CASSMEITNSPLHF. Written as DNA, the CDR3 is TGTGCCAGTAGTATGGAGATTACGAATTCACCCCTCCACTTT.

The table lists this clone with a count of one. The rearrangement uses TRBV27 and TRBJ2-5, with unresolved D. The ends were cut back, 5 bases at V and 4 bases at J, with 23 bases in the middle. CDR3 length: 17 amino acids. In germline, CDR1 is MNHEY, CDR2 SMNVEV (reference sequence). The CDR3 loop is CASSPVVGWSVVETQYF. CDR3 sequence (DNA): TGTGCCAGCAGTCCGGTAGTCGGTTGGAGTGTCGTAGAGACCCAGTACTTC.

The chain carries TRBV5-4 and TRBJ2-3; D remains unclear. The germline V and J ends were trimmed by 0 bases and 2 bases, with 7 bases remaining between them. There are 14 residues in the CDR3. CDR1 is SGHNT, CDR2 YYREEE, per germline (reference sequence). The CDR3: CASSLVAYTDTQYF. The CDR3 DNA is TGTGCCAGCAGCTTGGTGGCTTACACAGATACGCAGTATTTT.

This chain links TRBV4-2 with TRBJ2-1, with 9 nucleotides matching TRBD1. The germline V gene has CDR1 LGHNA and CDR2 YNFKEQ. The CDR3 has 16 residues. With 0 bases clipped from V and 3 bases from J, the junction kept 3 bases outside the gene matches. The CDR3 DNA reads TGTGCCAGCAGCCAAGATCAGGACAGGGGCTACAATGAGCAGTTCTTC. Its translation is CASSQDQDRGYNEQFF.

This clone has a handful of counts. The chain joins TRBV9 to TRBJ2-5; D call uncertain. V lost 0 bases and J lost 2, with 11 bases in between. This CDR3 region has 15 residues. Germline CDR1 is SGDLS and CDR2 is YYNGEE. CDR3 amino acids: CASSVATGGQETQYF. CDR3 nucleotides: TGTGCCAGCAGCGTAGCTACGGGTGGGCAAGAGACCCAGTACTTC.

The CDR3 is CASSAHRDGNQPQHF. The CDR3 DNA reads TGTGCCAGCAGCGCCCACAGGGACGGCAATCAGCCCCAGCATTTT. The chain uses TRBV7-2 and TRBJ1-5; a possible D gene is TRBD1 (6 bases). Per the germline V gene, CDR1 is SGHTA and CDR2 is FQGNSA. CDR3 size: 15 residues. Trimming took 5 bases from V and 2 from J, leaving 13 bases between them. Supplemented by reference TRBV7-2 and TRBJ1-5, the full variable domain reads GAGVSQSPSNKVTEKGKDVELRCDPISGHTALYWYRQSLGQGLEFLIYFQGNSAPDKSGLPSDRFSAERTGGSVSTLTIQRTQQEDSAVYLCASSAHRDGNQPQHFGDGTRLSIL.

The V call is TRBV25-1, the J call TRBJ1-6; 9 bases agree with TRBD1. Germline CDR1 and CDR2: MGHDK and SYGVNS. With 3 bases clipped from V and 9 bases from J, the junction kept 6 bases outside the gene matches. This CDR3 spans 15 amino acids. CDR3 amino acids: CASSDPTGGASPLHF. CDR3 nucleotides: TGTGCCAGCAGTGATCCCACAGGGGGCGCTTCACCCCTCCACTTT.

The chain has TRBV2 and TRBJ2-5, with D tentatively TRBD2 (6 bases). CDR1 is SNHLY and CDR2 is FYNNEI in the germline V gene. The CDR3 consists of 12 residues. V was pared by 7 bases and J by 12 bases, with 18 bases between. The CDR3 DNA sequence: TGTGCCAGCACCCCCCTTGCGGGAACCAAGTACTTC. This sequence encodes CASTPLAGTKYF.